These 4 T cell receptor beta chains were all obtained from the same sample, sequenced in a study of blood T cells in healthy people across ages (dated by TCRdb to between 2014 and 2017). The protocol used for the library was 5' RACE. Sequencing was carried out with an Illumina HiSeq 2500. The second PCR ran for roughly 6 to 11 cycles and used a J-beta primer mix along with a sample-barcoded 5' primer. TCRdb trimmed public reads at Q25 via fastp, called clones via MiXCR and kept in-frame beta chains. Every entry covers one CDR3 protein and lists the most common genes and DNA from its rows. The sample data list about 1 million distinct CDR3 sequences, and under 55% of these were observed just once. The ten largest clones add up to approximately 17% of the sample. Specimen: blood. These receptor sequences come from a woman in her sixties or seventies in good health.

The chain couples TRBV21-1 to TRBJ2-5; the table calls TRBD2, which could not be checked here. TRBV21-1 is assigned pseudogene status. This CDR3 contains 16 residues. CDR3 sequence (DNA): TGTGCCAGCAGCGCCATGAATAGCGGGAGGAAGGAGACCCAGTACTTC. As protein: CASSAMNSGRKETQYF.

This clonotype was recorded a few times. V and J are TRBV11-1 and TRBJ2-5, with TRBD2 as a possible D gene (5 bases). Germline lookup yields CDR1 SGHAT and CDR2 FQDESV (reference sequence). This CDR3 contains 15 residues. V was clipped by 2 bases and J by 1 base, with 11 bases between them. The DNA of the CDR3 is TGTGCCAGCAGCTTATCGCGGGTGATCCAAGAGACCCAGTACTTC. Protein product: CASSLSRVIQETQYF.

The sample holds many counts of this clonotype. V gene TRBV20-1 combines with J gene TRBJ2-1; 9 nucleotides line up with TRBD1. The length of the CDR3 is 12 residues. J gave up 7 bases and V 3 bases, and 1 base lay outside the gene matches. Looked up from germline, CDR1 is DFQATT and CDR2 is SNEGSKA (reference sequence). CDR3 nucleotides: TGCAGTGCTAGGGACAGGGGTAATGAGCAGTTCTTC. Amino acid sequence: CSARDRGNEQFF.

This chain joins TRBV20-1 and TRBJ1-3; D unresolved. Trimming pared 6 bases from V and 4 bases from J, leaving 16 bases between. This CDR3 has 14 amino acids. CDR1 is DFQATT and CDR2 is SNEGSKA in the germline V gene (reference sequence). The CDR3 nucleotides read TGCAGTGCCGGGAAATCCGTTTTAGGAAACACCATATATTTT. Residues: CSAGKSVLGNTIYF.